This TCR beta chain appears in the sequencing data of a study of cytomegalovirus exposure and HLA in healthy donors (TCRdb year 2017). Background for the entire study: In an earlier analysis of several hundred of the donors, approximately 300 Gb of sequence data and 120 million or so unique TCR beta sequences from roughly 190 million T cells were reported. Across about 380 genotyped donors of the cohort, an average of approximately 240,000 unique TCR beta nucleotide sequences per donor were sequenced, and 15% to 20% of those sequences were non-productive. In a later analysis, previously published TCR beta repertoires from 550 to 700 donors were re-analyzed and high-resolution HLA genotyping was added so that TCR occurrence patterns could be studied. Of the approximately 370 genotyped donors, over 80% were placed in the genetic ancestry cluster associated with self-reported Caucasian donors. The number of donors typed differed by locus, with about 620-630 for A, B, C, DRB1 and DQB1, around 560 for DQA1, 600 to 610 for DPA1, and some 470 for DPB1. Genome-wide SNP genotypes for about three fifths of the roughly 700 donors were used in a later genetic analysis, which treated that subset as a discovery cohort. An earlier analysis of roughly 580 of the donors used high-throughput TCR beta sequencing to judge whether each TCR beta V gene segment behaved as functional or pseudogenic. All discovery cohort repertoires had been generated on a single sequencing platform. Using immunosequencing, the study profiled T cell repertoires from approximately 700 subjects and related those repertoires to cytomegalovirus serostatus. Both class I and class II loci were covered by HLA typing, at four-digit resolution. In addition to the first cohort of approximately 670 subjects, a separate validation cohort of approximately 130 different subjects was used. Donor age, sex, ethnicity and CMV serostatus were collected together with the repertoire data. The study aimed to test whether cataloging public T cell receptors could reveal signatures of past pathogen exposure. Rather than drawing on any new phenotypic data, the later analysis identified candidate immune exposures from TCR beta sequences and the way those sequences occurred across donors. About 330 gigabases of sequencing data and approximately 92 million unique TCR sequences made up an early release that covered fewer than 650 HLA-typed donors. Because of strong linkage in the cohort, five DR-DQ haplotypes were treated as single units for association and clustering. To predict cytomegalovirus infection status, the study combined high-throughput TCR immunosequencing, statistical association of individual TCRs with disease status, and machine learning. General findings and caveats noted by the study authors: According to a later genetic analysis, donors in an Asian-associated ancestry cluster had fewer N-insertions in productive TCRs than the approximately 610-donor mean. A later analysis found that most CMV-associated TCR beta chains appeared HLA-restricted, with HLA associations seemingly driven largely by CMV exposure. Because the 87-base-pair reads could not distinguish some IMGT-functional V segments, including TRBV6-2 and TRBV6-3, those segments were excluded. Because HLA typing was unavailable for some donors at each locus, only the typed subset was used in association tests. The study listed approximately 150 TCR beta chains as associated with cytomegalovirus. Correlated functional status among segregating V segments might reflect linkage disequilibrium, but an unknown experimental factor could not be ruled out. Because counts were too low, some 17 rarely observed V segments, including chromosome 9 orphons, were left out of the earlier analysis of some 640 of the donors. An earlier analysis of approximately 530 of the donors showed that most TCR beta V segments appeared in productive rearrangements either about 87% or about 30% of the time, which broadly matched IMGT annotations. In a later analysis, HLA-associated TCR beta chains showed more clonal expansion and lower generation probabilities than non-associated chains that were equally common. Presence/absence analyses assumed roughly uniform sequencing depth across donors, an assumption that may not hold. Immune exposure information for the cohort was limited to CMV serostatus. A cluster of highly shared sequence variants was judged likely to be a technical artifact of the sequencing pipeline. In a later genetic analysis, a missense DCLRE1C variant was associated with V-gene and J-gene trimming of TCR beta chains, and the association was replicated in an independent cohort. In both the original and validation cohorts, the classifier was reported to diagnose cytomegalovirus status with high specificity and sensitivity. Most TCR sequences were observed very rarely across donors, whereas some public TCRs were present in many individuals. According to a later analysis, TCR association rates differed among HLA loci, with DRB1 alleles showing the most associated TCRs and HLA-C alleles showing the fewest. In a later analysis, several top co-occurrence clusters were reported to appear linked to parvovirus B19, influenza, CMV and Epstein-Barr virus. In this cohort, only TCR beta chains were sequenced, and detectable features were limited by the absence of alpha or paired-chain data. A few of the identified cytomegalovirus-associated TCR beta chains were confirmed in vitro to be specific for cytomegalovirus antigens. A later analysis associated 16,951 TCR beta sequences with specific HLA alleles at a false discovery rate of 0.05. A further reported finding was that TCR beta sequences accurately predicted the HLA-A and HLA-B alleles for most subjects in the first cohort. Strong co-occurrence of HLA alleles, especially DR and DQ, made assigning TCR associations to individual alleles difficult. The authors suggested that the approach could potentially be generalized to other disease states and immunological phenotypes.

In total, 500 to 700 healthy bone marrow donors made up the cohort. Cohort members were all nominally healthy when sampled, although unrecorded immune exposures were likely present. The donor tested CMV seronegative, placing the donor among the 350 or so seronegative members of the cohort. A peripheral blood sample was collected from each donor, and TCR beta sequencing was performed on peripheral blood mononuclear cells. The Qiagen DNeasy Blood Extraction Kit was used to extract genomic DNA from the blood cell samples. The germline V gene supplies CDR1 SGHRS and CDR2 YFSETQ. The germline ends are 12 bases apart after V is trimmed by 0 bases and J by 3 bases. Counted from cysteine to phenylalanine, this CDR3 has 15 amino acids. The only DNA kept is the CDR3, 45 bases in frame from the first base. About this clone: No cognate antigen has been identified for it. No base qualities exist here, and no much larger clone lies one base off it.

The library relied on the immunoSEQ multiplex PCR assay. For the multiplex PCR, a mixture combining 60 forward primers for TCR Vbeta segments and 13 reverse primers for TCR Jbeta segments was used. A multiplex PCR assay on genomic DNA amplified the CDR3 region of rearranged TCR beta genes. The amplified TCR beta libraries were sequenced on the Illumina HiSeq System as 87-base-pair reads. Under the source paper's analysis protocol: Across the 700 or so repertoires, a later analysis counted around 80 million unique TCR beta chains, roughly 11 million of which were shared by at least two donors. A nearest-neighbor algorithm error-corrected the raw reads and collapsed the reads into unique sequences, merging closely related sequences to remove PCR and sequencing errors. V, D and J gene segments were assigned by aligning CDR3 sequences to IMGT reference sequences. For a sequence to be retained, a match of at least six nucleotides to both a V gene segment and a J gene segment was required. Rearrangements were classified as productive when the CDR3 lacked stop codons and remained in frame with V and J, and all other rearrangements were classified as non-productive. CDR3 was defined by IMGT convention, running from the second conserved V-encoded cysteine to the conserved J-encoded phenylalanine. The earlier analysis of some 600 of the donors excluded sequences that lacked an unambiguous match to a single V gene segment. An earlier analysis of fewer than 750 of the donors called V segments functional above 56.7% productive rearrangements and segregating when the between-donor standard deviation exceeded 5%. A statistical classification framework was built to diagnose cytomegalovirus status from the catalog of TCR beta chain sequences. V and J gene assignment, in a later analysis, came from comparing TCR nucleotide sequences with IMGT/GENE-DB human TR gene sequences. A later analysis assigned CDR3 sequences and most-parsimonious VDJ recombination scenarios with the TCRdist pipeline. In a later analysis, every TCR beta chain was defined by the combination of its CDR3 amino acid sequence and its V-gene family, and reads without a unique V-gene family were dropped. As a way to deal with suspected cross-contamination and a sequencing artifact, a later analysis dropped 450 to 700 nucleotide sequences that were highly shared and had low generation probability. A later analysis calculated a clonal expansion index for each public chain from normalized within-repertoire ranks of inferred template counts. In a later analysis, generation probabilities were computed using a VDJ recombination model fitted to out-of-frame rearrangements, and the results were checked against IGoR. In a later analysis, TCR-TCR, TCR-HLA and TCR-CMV co-occurrence was scored with hypergeometric tests, and a repertoire-size bias correction was applied to TCR pairs. To estimate false discovery rates, a later analysis permuted the HLA or CMV assignments 20 times. In a later analysis, co-occurring TCRs were grouped using DBSCAN, with TCRdist sequence similarity added in when clustering inside HLA-allele-positive subsets. Repertoires with fewer than 30,000 or more than 120,000 public chains, plus five repertoires with anomalous nucleotide sharing, were excluded from co-occurrence clustering. TCRdb took this table from immuneACCESS and kept in-frame rearrangements with V and J called. Such tables lack part of the clones; where checked against another copy, unresolved V genes explain under half of the gap, and the rest is unexplained. The V and J calls and clone size were taken over from that table, and D and trimming were inferred from the DNA. This sample comprises 250,000 or so clones, about nine tenths of them detected only once. The ten largest clones represent around 1.7% of the sample.

The receptor was derived from a girl between 2 and 10 years old in good health and CMV-seronegative. Recombination linked TRBV5-1 to TRBJ1-2, with the D gene call left open. The sample consisted of PBMCs. This receptor carries the CDR3 CASSLGVDNHYGYTF. The sequenced DNA: TGCGCCAGCAGCTTGGGTGTCGACAACCACTATGGCTACACCTTC.